These 3 T cell receptor beta chains came from one sample sequenced in a study of a mutant IDH1 vaccine in newly diagnosed glioma. These receptors are not linked to any known antigen. Time point specified: week 35, safety follow-up. Every vaccination contained 300 ug of the mutant IDH1 20-mer peptide and was paired with topical imiquimod. This table comes from immunoSEQ multiplex PCR, and its TCRdb copy is limited to in-frame clones, with some not included. The table shows around 70,000 clones, with roughly 86% occurring only once. This material consisted of PBMCs, taken from a glioma patient whose treatment included an IDH1 peptide vaccine. All receptors come from a man younger than 40 with glioma.

The J gene is TRBJ1-3, the V gene TRBV4-3; 7 bases are a match to TRBD1. CDR3 size: 15 residues. V lost 2 bases, J lost 4 bases, and 5 bases stayed unmatched. Germline-derived CDR1 and CDR2 are LGHNA and YSLEER. The CDR3, as DNA: TGCGCCAGCAGCCAAAACAGGGGTATAGGAAACACCATATATTTT. Its translation is CASSQNRGIGNTIYF.

The rearrangement links TRBV5-5 to TRBJ2-1; weak D call: TRBD2 (6 bases). CDR1 SGHKS and CDR2 YYEKEE come from the germline V gene (reference sequence). The CDR3 extends over 13 amino acids. With 4 bases removed from V and 4 bases from J, the gap between germline ends came to 9 bases. CDR3: CASSPGGYNEQFF. DNA for the CDR3: TGTGCCAGCAGCCCCGGAGGGTACAATGAGCAGTTCTTC.

This chain connects TRBV7-9 to TRBJ1-4, with D tentatively TRBD1 (6 bases). V was trimmed by 3 bases and J by 7 bases, leaving 6 bases between them. Looked up from germline, CDR1 is SEHNR and CDR2 is FQNEAQ (reference sequence). This CDR3 is 12 amino acids long. The CDR3 protein is CASSFRGEKLFF. Here the CDR3 DNA reads TGTGCCAGCAGCTTCAGGGGTGAAAAACTGTTTTTT.